This T cell receptor (beta chain) was documented in a study of cytomegalovirus exposure and HLA in healthy donors. V gave up 10 bases and J gave up 7 bases; unmatched junction bases: 12. Per the germline V gene, CDR1 is ENHRY and CDR2 is SYGVKD. This CDR3 has 14 amino acids. Comment on this clone: Its cognate antigen is unknown.

PCR involved 60 Vbeta and 13 Jbeta primers. Generated by immunoSEQ multiplex PCR, the TCRdb table keeps only in-frame clones and is missing some. This table lists 200,000 to 250,000 clones. Findings and limits, study-wide: Because they were indistinguishable, some V segments, including TRBV6-2 and TRBV6-3, were excluded. In a later analysis, the majority of CMV-associated beta chains seemingly showed HLA restriction. Later examination showed HLA-associated TCR beta chains had greater clonal expansion than equally common others.

This receptor was taken from a girl aged 2-10 years in good health and CMV-seropositive. The sequenced material came from PBMCs. The genes are TRBV10-3 and TRBJ1-5, with 8 nucleotides matching TRBD1. CDR3: CATAKTGQDQPQHF. The CDR3 DNA follows: TGTGCCACCGCGAAAACGGGACAGGACCAGCCCCAGCATTTT.